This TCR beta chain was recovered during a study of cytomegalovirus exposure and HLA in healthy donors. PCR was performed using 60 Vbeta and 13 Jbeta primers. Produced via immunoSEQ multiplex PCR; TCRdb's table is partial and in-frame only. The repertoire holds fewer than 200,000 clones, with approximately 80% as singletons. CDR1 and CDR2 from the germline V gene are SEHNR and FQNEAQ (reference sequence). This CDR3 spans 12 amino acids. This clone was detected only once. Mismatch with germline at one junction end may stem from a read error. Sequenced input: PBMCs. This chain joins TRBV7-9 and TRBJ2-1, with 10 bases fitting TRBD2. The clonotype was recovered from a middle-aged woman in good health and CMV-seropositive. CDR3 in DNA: TGTTCCAGCAGCAAGGGACTAGCGGAGCAGTTCTTC. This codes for CSSSKGLAEQFF. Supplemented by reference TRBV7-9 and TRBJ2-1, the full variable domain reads DTGVSQNPRHKITKRGQNVTFRCDPISEHNRLYWYRQTLGQGPEFLTYFQNEAQLEKSRLLSDRFSAERPKGSFSTLEIQRTEQGDSAMYLCSSSKGLAEQFFGPGTRLTVL.